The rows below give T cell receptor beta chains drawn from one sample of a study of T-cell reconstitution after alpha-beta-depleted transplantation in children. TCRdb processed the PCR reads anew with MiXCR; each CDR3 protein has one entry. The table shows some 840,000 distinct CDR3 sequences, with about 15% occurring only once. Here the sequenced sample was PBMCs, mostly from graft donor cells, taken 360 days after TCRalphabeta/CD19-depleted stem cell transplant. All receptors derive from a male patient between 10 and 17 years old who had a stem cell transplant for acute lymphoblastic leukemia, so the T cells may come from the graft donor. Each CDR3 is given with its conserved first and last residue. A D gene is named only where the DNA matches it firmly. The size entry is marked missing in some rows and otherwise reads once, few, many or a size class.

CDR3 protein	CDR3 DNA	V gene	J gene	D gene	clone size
CASILHPTGPGPQHF	TGTGCCAGCATTTTGCACCCGACAGGACCAGGGCCCCAGCATTTT	TRBV12-3/TRBV12-4	TRBJ1-5	NA	few
CASSVSGSNYEQYF	TGTGCCAGCAGCGTATCCGGGTCAAACTACGAGCAGTACTTC	TRBV7-9	TRBJ2-7	NA	few
CSVEDPDKNYGYTF	TGCAGCGTTGAGGACCCGGACAAAAACTATGGCTACACCTTC	TRBV29-1	TRBJ1-2	NA	many
CASSPRTSLNEQFF	TGTGCCAGCAGCCCCCGGACCTCGCTCAATGAGCAGTTCTTC	TRBV9	TRBJ2-1	NA	few
CASRHTGRNSPLHF	TGTGCCAGCAGACATACAGGGCGTAATTCACCCCTCCACTTT	TRBV12-3/TRBV12-4	TRBJ1-6	NA	few
CSARDRGAGAYEQYF	TGCAGTGCTAGAGATCGAGGGGCAGGGGCCTACGAGCAGTACTTC	TRBV20-1	TRBJ2-7	NA	few
CSARPKGYQPQHF	TGCAGTGCTAGACCCAAAGGGTATCAGCCCCAGCATTTT	TRBV20-1	TRBJ1-5	NA	NA
CASSLFGLAGQETQYF	TGTGCCAGCAGTTTATTTGGTTTAGCGGGACAAGAGACCCAGTACTTC	TRBV12-3/TRBV12-4	TRBJ2-5	TRBD2	many
CSVEGRLQLNTEAFF	TGCAGCGTTGAAGGACGGTTACAGTTGAACACTGAAGCTTTCTTT	TRBV29-1	TRBJ1-1	NA	few
CASSQQAGGGRNEQFF	TGTGCCAGCAGTCAACAAGCGGGAGGGGGGCGCAATGAGCAGTTCTTC	TRBV12-3/TRBV12-4	TRBJ2-1	TRBD2	many
CASSYSGDRVPTDTQYF	TGTGCCAGCAGTTACTCGGGGGACAGGGTCCCCACAGATACGCAGTATTTT	TRBV6-5	TRBJ2-3	TRBD1	few
CSVEPPDRGTGNEQYF	TGCAGCGTTGAACCCCCTGACAGGGGTACGGGAAACGAGCAGTACTTC	TRBV29-1	TRBJ2-7	TRBD1	few
CATSREGWQRKGGYGYTF	TGTGCCACCAGCAGAGAGGGGTGGCAGAGGAAGGGAGGCTATGGCTACACCTTC	TRBV15	TRBJ1-2	NA	NA
CASSLPGSLSGANVLTF	TGTGCCAGCAGTCTACCCGGGAGCCTCTCTGGGGCCAACGTCCTGACTTTC	TRBV12-3/TRBV12-4	TRBJ2-6	NA	NA
CSASDSYSNEQFF	TGCAGTGCAAGCGACAGTTATAGCAATGAGCAGTTCTTC	TRBV20-1	TRBJ2-1	NA	NA
CASSFRGGKGYGYTF	TGTGCCAGCAGTTTTCGGGGAGGGAAAGGATACGGCTACACCTTC	TRBV12-3/TRBV12-4	TRBJ1-2	NA	many
CASSLAGAGGPTGELFF	TGCGCCAGCAGCTTGGCCGGGGCGGGAGGTCCCACCGGGGAGCTGTTTTTT	TRBV5-1	TRBJ2-2	TRBD2	once
CASSFRKAGWETQYF	TGTGCCAGCAGCTTCCGAAAAGCGGGCTGGGAGACCCAGTACTTC	TRBV7-9	TRBJ2-5	NA	NA
CASGLWTGATNTGELFF	TGTGCTAGTGGTTTGTGGACAGGGGCGACAAACACCGGGGAGCTGTTTTTT	TRBV12-5	TRBJ2-2	TRBD1	NA
CSARERRGLRETQYF	TGCAGTGCTAGAGAGCGCAGGGGCCTCCGGGAGACCCAGTACTTC	TRBV20-1	TRBJ2-5	NA	few
CSVEGDRTYEQYF	TGCAGCGTTGAAGGGGACAGAACCTACGAGCAGTACTTC	TRBV29-1	TRBJ2-7	TRBD1	NA
CSASILAERGTYEQYF	TGCAGTGCTAGTATCCTAGCGGAGCGGGGCACCTACGAGCAGTACTTC	TRBV20-1	TRBJ2-7	TRBD2	NA
CASSGGVPGELFF	TGCGCCAGCAGCGGGGGAGTCCCCGGGGAGCTGTTTTTT	TRBV5-1	TRBJ2-2	NA	NA
CASSQRPMGFGNTIYF	TGCGCCAGCAGCCAGAGGCCGATGGGCTTTGGAAACACCATATATTTT	TRBV4-3	TRBJ1-3	NA	few
CSVFLQAGVWNEQFF	TGCAGCGTTTTTCTTCAGGCGGGAGTGTGGAATGAGCAGTTCTTC	TRBV29-1	TRBJ2-1	TRBD2	few
CASSLGSGAGTEAFF	TGTGCCAGCAGTTTAGGGTCGGGGGCAGGTACTGAAGCTTTCTTT	TRBV12-3/TRBV12-4	TRBJ1-1	NA	NA
CASSFLAGGLTGELFF	TGCGCCAGCAGCTTTTTAGCGGGAGGCCTCACCGGGGAGCTGTTTTTT	TRBV5-1	TRBJ2-2	TRBD2	NA
CSASWVSTDTQYF	TGCAGTGCTAGCTGGGTCAGCACAGATACGCAGTATTTT	TRBV20-1	TRBJ2-3	NA	NA
CASKNAQETQYF	TGTGCCAGCAAAAACGCGCAAGAGACCCAGTACTTC	TRBV2	TRBJ2-5	NA	NA
CASSLGASWEQETQYF	TGTGCCAGCAGCTTAGGGGCTTCCTGGGAGCAAGAGACCCAGTACTTC	TRBV7-8	TRBJ2-5	NA	NA
CASSLQSGPGELFF	TGTGCCAGCAGCTTACAATCGGGGCCCGGGGAGCTGTTTTTT	TRBV7-2	TRBJ2-2	NA	NA
CASSWTGAGNTIYF	TGCGCCAGCAGCTGGACAGGGGCTGGAAACACCATATATTTT	TRBV5-1	TRBJ1-3	TRBD1	few
CASSEGLAVTGELFF	TGTGCCAGCAGTGAAGGCCTAGCGGTCACCGGGGAGCTGTTTTTT	TRBV2	TRBJ2-2	TRBD2	few
CASSFGQGETQYF	TGTGCCAGCAGCTTCGGACAGGGTGAGACCCAGTACTTC	TRBV7-2	TRBJ2-5	TRBD1	many
CSVDPLAGGRETQYF	TGCAGCGTTGATCCGCTAGCGGGAGGGCGGGAGACCCAGTACTTC	TRBV29-1	TRBJ2-5	TRBD2	NA
CASSLARGPGNIQYF	TGCGCCAGCAGCTTGGCGAGGGGGCCTGGAAACATTCAGTACTTC	TRBV5-1	TRBJ2-4	TRBD1	few
CASSPLPDSNYEQYF	TGCGCCAGCAGCCCCCTCCCGGACTCAAACTACGAGCAGTACTTC	TRBV5-1	TRBJ2-7	NA	NA
CATSETARAGHGEQFF	TGTGCCACCAGTGAGACCGCCCGAGCGGGACACGGTGAGCAGTTCTTC	TRBV24-1	TRBJ2-1	NA	NA
CASSVGPSGSYEQYF	TGTGCCAGCAGCGTAGGGCCTAGCGGGTCCTACGAGCAGTACTTC	TRBV9	TRBJ2-7	TRBD2	few
CASPRHEQYF	TGTGCCAGTCCCCGCCACGAGCAGTACTTC	TRBV19	TRBJ2-7	NA	NA
CATRVPSSLATSSYEQYF	TGTGCCACCAGGGTTCCGAGTTCTCTGGCTACAAGTTCCTACGAGCAGTACTTC	TRBV21-1	TRBJ2-7	NA	few
CASSPKGLAENYEQYF	TGCGCCAGCAGTCCGAAGGGACTAGCGGAGAACTACGAGCAGTACTTC	TRBV5-1	TRBJ2-7	TRBD2	NA
CASRGPWTGTEAFF	TGTGCCAGTAGGGGCCCATGGACGGGCACTGAAGCTTTCTTT	TRBV19	TRBJ1-1	NA	NA
CSVGPDQPQHF	TGCAGCGTTGGCCCCGATCAGCCCCAGCATTTT	TRBV29-1	TRBJ1-5	NA	NA
CASSYKGEGRNEQFF	TGTGCCAGCAGTTATAAGGGGGAGGGCCGCAATGAGCAGTTCTTC	TRBV6-9	TRBJ2-1	NA	NA
CASSQELGSSGRVYEQYF	TGCGCCAGCAGCCAAGAACTTGGGAGTAGCGGGAGAGTTTACGAGCAGTACTTC	TRBV4-1	TRBJ2-7	TRBD2	few
CASSLVVGDTIYF	TGTGCCAGCAGCTTAGTAGTCGGTGACACCATATATTTT	TRBV7-2	TRBJ1-3	NA	NA
CASTYGQREQYF	TGTGCCAGCACCTACGGACAGAGGGAGCAGTACTTC	TRBV25-1	TRBJ2-7	NA	few
CASGLASGTGNYGYTF	TGTGCTAGTGGTTTGGCCTCCGGGACAGGGAACTATGGCTACACCTTC	TRBV12-5	TRBJ1-2	TRBD1	NA
CASSPGLGATTQYF	TGTGCCAGCTCACCCGGGCTGGGGGCTACTACGCAGTATTTT	TRBV18	TRBJ2-3	NA	NA
CASSPNDGAEQYF	TGTGCCAGCTCACCAAACGATGGGGCCGAGCAGTACTTC	TRBV18	TRBJ2-7	NA	NA
CASSHQYQETQYF	TGCGCCAGCAGCCATCAGTACCAAGAGACCCAGTACTTC	TRBV4-1	TRBJ2-5	NA	few
CASSTRQGDQETQYF	TGTGCCAGCAGCACGAGACAGGGGGATCAAGAGACCCAGTACTTC	TRBV13	TRBJ2-5	TRBD1	NA
CASSLSTLAGVYEQYF	TGTGCCAGCAGTTTATCGACGCTAGCGGGGGTCTACGAGCAGTACTTC	TRBV27	TRBJ2-7	TRBD2	few
CASSQDPVLAGDNEQFF	TGTGCCAGCAGCCAAGATCCAGTGCTAGCGGGGGACAATGAGCAGTTCTTC	TRBV14	TRBJ2-1	TRBD2	NA